This T cell receptor (beta chain) was found in a study of T-cell reconstitution after alpha-beta-depleted transplantation in children. Whole-study results and caveats: Newly produced T cells mostly accounted for T-cell counts and diversity one year post-transplant. Certain patients had high TCRbeta diversity at day 60, and it came from recipient T cells and thymic progenitors that survived. Several hundred rapidly expanded clones from non-depleted graft cells reportedly supplied alpha-beta T cells about two months post-transplant.

Preparation of the TCRbeta library used unique molecular identifiers. From the PCR reads, TCRdb called clonotypes with MiXCR, one entry per CDR3 protein. Seen here are 250,000 to 300,000 distinct CDR3 sequences, around 9.1% observed once, and the top ten hold 7.5%. As concerns this clonotype: The antigen is unknown.

Trimming stripped 7 bases from V and 0 bases from J, with 16 bases between. CDR3 length equals 17 residues. Germline lookup yields CDR1 LGHDT and CDR2 YNNKEL (reference sequence). The chain uses TRBV3-1 and TRBJ2-6; D is unresolved. Sample: PBMCs, taken before TCRalphabeta/CD19-depleted stem cell transplant. The origin of this receptor is a boy under two years old with acute myeloid leukemia, due to receive a stem cell transplant. The CDR3 sequence is CASTPSKRLSGANVLTF. For the CDR3, the DNA is TGTGCCAGCACCCCTTCAAAAAGGCTCTCTGGGGCCAACGTCCTGACTTTC.